This TCR beta chain was profiled in a study of prognosis after radiotherapy for stage I lung cancer. Overall study: A handful of patients developed distant metastases (median 7 months) after radiotherapy; some 15 showed no significant progression. Study results and caveats: A fall in unique TCR clone counts followed stereotactic body radiation therapy, with medians of approximately 10,000 versus 7,000.

Researchers used two-round multiplex PCR to amplify TCR beta CDR3 starting from genomic DNA. Every TRBV and TRBJ gene had its own specific primer in first-round PCR. A single record per CDR3 protein comes from TCRdb applying MiXCR to the multiplex PCR reads. This sample carries roughly 30,000 distinct CDR3 sequences, approximately 51% of them seen once, and the ten largest clones take approximately 17%. Germline V gene lookup returns CDR1 MNHNS and CDR2 SASEGT. V dropped 4 bases and J dropped 8 bases, with 14 bases sitting between them. The CDR3 totals 13 residues. Blood draws of 5 to 7 milliliters of peripheral blood occurred at each of two time points. By share, this clonotype counts as medium-sized. Its antigen is not known.

This specimen consisted of PBMCs, obtained before or after stereotactic body radiation therapy (not recorded which). The sequence was obtained from a donor aged 50 or older with non-small cell lung cancer. The chain links TRBV6-1 to TRBJ1-2; D call uncertain. CDR3 nucleotides: TGTGCCAGCAGTGCGAGAGCCGAGACGGGCTACACCTTC. Translated, it gives CASSARAETGYTF.